Below are 6 T cell receptor beta chains sequenced from a single sample in a study of molecular identifiers for immune sequencing clone quantification. Via MiXCR, TCRdb re-called the PCR reads, giving one row per CDR3 protein. The sample has just under 65,000 distinct CDR3 sequences, under 20% seen once. Sample: naive CD8+ T cells from blood, with Jurkat cell RNA spiked in. As to subset: FACS-sorted CD8+CD4-CCR7+CD45RA+ naive T cells. The receptors stem from a human donor in good health. Some libraries in this study had Jurkat cell RNA spiked in.

This clonotype came up a few times. A single base separates this from a much larger clone, so it may be a read error. The chain recombines TRBV7-6 with TRBJ1-2, with 8 positions matching TRBD1. Germline CDR1 is SGHVS and CDR2 is FNYEAQ. This CDR3 has 14 amino acids. Here the CDR3 DNA reads TGTGCCGGCAGCCCAGGGGGCTCCGCCTATGGCTACACCTTC. Translation: CAGSPGGSAYGYTF.

The rearrangement links TRBV9 to TRBJ1-1; 9 positions match TRBD1. V dropped 3 bases and J dropped 6; count of bases not matched to a gene: 12. CDR1 SGDLS and CDR2 YYNGEE come from the germline V gene. The CDR3 spans 16 residues. In DNA form, the CDR3 reads TGTGCCAGCAGCGACAGAGCCGGGACAGGGAGGCCTGAAGCTTTCTTT. Protein: CASSDRAGTGRPEAFF.

V is TRBV5-5 and J is TRBJ2-2; perhaps TRBD2 as D (5 bases). CDR1 SGHKS and CDR2 YYEKEE come from the germline V gene (reference sequence). The CDR3 is 14 amino acids. Trimming stripped 1 base from V and 13 bases from J, with 17 bases between. The CDR3 protein is CASSLLLGLEGLFF. CDR3 coding DNA: TGTGCCAGCAGCTTGTTATTAGGGCTCGAGGGGCTGTTTTTT.

This clonotype was seen many times. This chain uses TRBV7-6 with TRBJ2-2; the match to TRBD2 covers 8 bases. The CDR3 totals 17 residues. J gave up 1 base and V 6 bases, and 10 bases lay outside the gene matches. Germline CDR1 is SGHVS and CDR2 is FNYEAQ. The CDR3 loop is CASSPGVAGLNTGELFF. DNA for the CDR3: TGTGCCAGCAGTCCCGGGGTAGCGGGACTGAACACCGGGGAGCTGTTTTTT.

This clonotype was seen more than once but under ten times. The V call is TRBV12-3 or TRBV12-4, the J call TRBJ2-7; 9 nucleotides agree with TRBD2. CDR3 length equals 14 residues. Unmatched junction bases numbered 6, after V lost 5 bases and J lost 4 bases. In nucleotides, the CDR3 is TGTGCCAGCAGTCCGACTAGCGGACGTTACGAGCAGTACTTC. Its protein is CASSPTSGRYEQYF.

In its sample, this clonotype was seen many times. The J gene is TRBJ2-7, the V gene TRBV6-2 or TRBV6-3, with 7 positions matching TRBD2. This CDR3 has 14 amino acids. V was pared by 4 bases and J by 3 bases, with 6 bases of the junction left unmatched. The germline V gene encodes CDR1 MNHEY and CDR2 SVGEGT. The CDR3 DNA sequence: TGTGCCAGCAGTTGGAACGGGACTAACTACGAGCAGTACTTC. As protein: CASSWNGTNYEQYF.